Each of the 13 T cell receptor beta chains below was sequenced from the same sample in a study of cytotoxic CD8 clonotypes in ibrutinib-treated CLL. The data were produced by immunoSEQ multiplex PCR, yet TCRdb's version contains in-frame clones alone and is incomplete. In the table there are some 40,000 clones, approximately 71% of which are singletons. The sample in question was PBMCs, obtained at disease progression, from a patient treated with ibrutinib. These receptors came from a human donor with chronic lymphocytic leukemia.

This clone was counted a few times. The V and J genes are TRBV27 and TRBJ1-5; D is undetermined. The CDR3 is made up of 12 amino acids. V lost 5 bases to trimming and J lost 3 bases, with 5 bases between them. CDR1 and CDR2 (germline): MNHEY, SMNVEV (reference sequence). The CDR3 loop is CASSPNNQPQHF. CDR3 bases: TGTGCCAGCAGTCCAAACAATCAGCCCCAGCATTTT.

This chain uses TRBV19 with TRBJ1-4; D possibly corresponds to TRBD1 (6 bases). There are 13 residues in the CDR3. From germline, CDR1 is LNHDA and CDR2 SQIVND (reference sequence). Trimming pared 6 bases from V and 6 bases from J, leaving 11 bases between. CDR3 sequence reads: CASSARGHEKLFF. The CDR3 bases are TGTGCCAGTAGCGCCCGGGGGCATGAAAAACTGTTTTTT. Variable domain in full (rest from reference TRBV19 and TRBJ1-4): DGGITQSPKYLFRKEGQNVTLSCEQNLNHDAMYWYRQDPGQGLRLIYYSQIVNDFQKGDIAEGYSVSREKKESFPLTVTSAQKNPTAFYLCASSARGHEKLFFGSGTQLSVL.

CDR3 DNA: TGCGCCAGCAGTGAGTCTTTTAAGAACGAGCAGTACTTC. Translating it yields CASSESFKNEQYF. The V call is TRBV10-1, the J call TRBJ2-7; D unresolved. CDR3 size: 13 residues. V shed 0 bases and J shed 5 bases, with 8 bases lying between them. Germline V gene lookup returns CDR1 WNHNN and CDR2 SYGVQD (reference sequence).

The chain combines TRBV19 with TRBJ2-7; D unresolved. The CDR3 is 18 amino acids. Germline V gives CDR1 LNHDA, CDR2 SQIVND (reference sequence). V was pared by 3 bases and J by 1 base, with 22 bases between. CDR3 region: CASSISPPGYSPSYEQYF. The DNA for the CDR3 is TGTGCCAGTAGTATCAGCCCTCCAGGCTACTCTCCATCCTACGAGCAGTACTTC.

The J gene is TRBJ2-3, the V gene TRBV29-1, with 8 bases aligning to TRBD1. The CDR3 consists of 14 residues. Trimming removed 6 bases from V and 3 bases from J; junction bases left unmatched: 8. In germline, CDR1 is SQVTM, CDR2 ANQGSEA. In DNA form, the CDR3 reads TGCAGCGTCGGACAGGGCTATGGGACAGATACGCAGTATTTT. Its protein product is CSVGQGYGTDTQYF.

This clone is termed medium-sized. The rearrangement joins TRBV14 to TRBJ2-1; 11 positions match TRBD2. Germline loops: CDR1 SGHDN, CDR2 FVKESK. The trim removed 4 bases at V and 7 bases at J, leaving 9 bases unmatched. The CDR3 contains 16 residues. The CDR3 region is CASSPDRVAGGNEQFF. CDR3 DNA: TGTGCCAGCAGCCCAGACAGGGTAGCGGGAGGGAATGAGCAGTTCTTC.

CDR3 amino acids: CSVDGPGQGFTEAFF. For the CDR3, the DNA is TGCAGCGTTGACGGACCGGGACAGGGTTTCACTGAAGCTTTCTTT. The chain uses TRBV29-1 and TRBJ1-1; 9 bases match TRBD1. Germline CDR1 and CDR2: SQVTM and ANQGSEA. After removal of 3 bases from V and 4 bases from J, the junction contained 9 bases not matched to a gene. The CDR3 spans 15 residues.

The chain combines TRBV4-2 with TRBJ2-7; 10 nucleotides agree with TRBD2. The CDR3 is 15 residues long. Germline CDR1 and CDR2: LGHNA and YNFKEQ. After removal of 2 bases from V and 6 bases from J, the junction contained 7 bases not matched to a gene. The CDR3 loop reads CASSQSRLAGPEQYF. The CDR3 bases are TGTGCCAGCAGCCAATCGAGACTAGCGGGTCCCGAGCAGTACTTC.

The J gene is TRBJ1-2, the V gene TRBV5-6; 10 nucleotides agree with TRBD1. CDR1 SGHDT and CDR2 YYEEEE come from the germline V gene. The CDR3 runs 15 residues. With 0 bases clipped from V and 4 bases from J, the junction kept 3 bases outside the gene matches. The CDR3 DNA is TGTGCCAGCAGCTTGGAAGGGACAGGGGCCTATGGCTACACCTTC. Translating it yields CASSLEGTGAYGYTF. Using reference TRBV5-6 and TRBJ1-2 for the parts outside the CDR3, the full variable domain is DAGVTQSPTHLIKTRGQQVTLRCSPKSGHDTVSWYQQALGQGPQFIFQYYEEEERQRGNFPDRFSGHQFPNYSSELNVNALLLGDSALYLCASSLEGTGAYGYTFGSGTRLTVV.

The rearrangement uses TRBV6-5 and TRBJ1-2; 11 bases align to TRBD1. Germline trimming cut 7 bases from V and 7 bases from J; bases unmatched to any gene: 11. Germline CDR1 is MNHEY and CDR2 is SVGAGI. CDR3 length equals 15 residues. The CDR3 protein is CASTRTGTGGSGYTF. In nucleotides, the CDR3 is TGTGCCAGCACCCGAACCGGGACAGGGGGTAGTGGCTACACCTTC.

A single count supports this clone. The chain is built from TRBV7-9 and TRBJ2-1; no clear D gene. CDR3 length equals 13 residues. V lost 5 bases, J lost 7 bases, and 12 bases lay in between. CDR1 SEHNR and CDR2 FQNEAQ come from the germline V gene (reference sequence). CDR3 nucleotides: TGTGCCAGCAGCCCAATGACTGTAAATGAGCAGTTCTTC. It translates to CASSPMTVNEQFF.

The rearrangement joins TRBV5-1 to TRBJ1-6; 10 bases align to TRBD1. This CDR3 spans 14 amino acids. The junction had 3 bases not matched to a gene; V was cut back by 3 bases and J by 9 bases. In germline, CDR1 is SGHRS, CDR2 YFSETQ. The CDR3 DNA reads as TGCGCCAGCAGCTGGGACAGGGGCAGTTCACCCCTCCACTTT. It translates to CASSWDRGSSPLHF. Supplemented by reference TRBV5-1 and TRBJ1-6, the full variable domain reads KAGVTQTPRYLIKTRGQQVTLSCSPISGHRSVSWYQQTPGQGLQFLFEYFSETQRNKGNFPGRFSGRQFSNSRSEMNVSTLELGDSALYLCASSWDRGSSPLHFGNGTRLTVT.

This chain joins TRBV6-5 and TRBJ2-7; 8 nucleotides match TRBD1. J was trimmed by 4 bases and V by 8 bases; bases with no gene match: 13. The CDR3 loop spans 15 amino acids. Germline loops: CDR1 MNHEY, CDR2 SVGAGI. Here the CDR3 reads CASGTNRGAIYEQYF. The CDR3 bases are TGTGCCAGCGGGACGAACAGGGGGGCAATATACGAGCAGTACTTC.